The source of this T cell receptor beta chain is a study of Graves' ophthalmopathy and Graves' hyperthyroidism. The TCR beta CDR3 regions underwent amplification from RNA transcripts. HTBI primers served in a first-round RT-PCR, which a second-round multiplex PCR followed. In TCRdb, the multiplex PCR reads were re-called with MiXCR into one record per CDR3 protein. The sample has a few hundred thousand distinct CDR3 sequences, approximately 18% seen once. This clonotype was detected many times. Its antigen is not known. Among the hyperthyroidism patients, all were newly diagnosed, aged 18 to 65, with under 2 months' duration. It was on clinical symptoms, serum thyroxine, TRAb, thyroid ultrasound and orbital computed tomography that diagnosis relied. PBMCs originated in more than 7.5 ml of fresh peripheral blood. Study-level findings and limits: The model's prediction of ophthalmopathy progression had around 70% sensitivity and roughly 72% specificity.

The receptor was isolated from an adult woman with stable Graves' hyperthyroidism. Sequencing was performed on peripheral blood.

The chain's CDR3 is CATSPRRISGNTIYF. The CDR3 DNA reads TGTGCCACCAGCCCCCGGCGGATCTCTGGAAACACCATATATTTT. The chain couples TRBV15 to TRBJ1-3; D gene uncertain. CDR1 is LNHNV and CDR2 is YYDKDF in the germline V gene (reference sequence). CDR3 length: 15 amino acids. The ends were cut back, 5 bases at V and 0 bases at J, with 11 bases in the middle.